Listed below are T cell receptor beta chains from one sample, sequenced in a study of cytomegalovirus exposure and HLA in healthy donors. The method was immunoSEQ multiplex PCR; TCRdb's version includes in-frame clones alone and lacks a portion of them. The sample has under 250,000 clones; 70% to 80% are singletons. Sequenced: PBMCs. These receptors originate from a male donor in good health and CMV-seronegative. The CDR3 runs from the conserved cysteine through the conserved F or W. The D gene is left open where the match is weak. Rows may omit the clone size; those that give it use once, few, many or a size class.

j_gene: TRBJ2-7; d_gene: -; abundance: -; v_gene: TRBV19; CDR3aa: CASSIGQGRNEQYF; CDR3nt: TGTGCCAGTAGTATAGGCCAGGGGCGAAACGAGCAGTACTTC
j_gene: TRBJ2-1; d_gene: TRBD2; abundance: -; v_gene: TRBV10-3; CDR3aa: CAISLLAGENEQFF; CDR3nt: TGTGCCATCAGCCTACTAGCGGGAGAAAATGAGCAGTTCTTC
j_gene: TRBJ2-7; d_gene: -; abundance: -; v_gene: TRBV7-8; CDR3aa: CASSDRRGRDEQYF; CDR3nt: TGTGCCAGCAGCGACCGGCGGGGCAGGGACGAGCAGTACTTC
j_gene: TRBJ2-7; d_gene: TRBD2; abundance: few; v_gene: TRBV7-8; CDR3aa: CASSLALAESSYEQYF; CDR3nt: TGTGCCAGCAGCTTAGCGCTAGCGGAGAGCTCCTACGAGCAGTACTTC
j_gene: TRBJ2-7; d_gene: -; abundance: -; v_gene: TRBV5-1; CDR3aa: CASSTSGRGYEQYF; CDR3nt: TGCGCCAGCAGCACTTCAGGGAGGGGGTACGAGCAGTACTTC
j_gene: TRBJ2-2; d_gene: TRBD1; abundance: -; v_gene: TRBV5-6; CDR3aa: CASSYLGQGSGELFF; CDR3nt: TGTGCCAGCAGCTACCTCGGACAGGGGTCCGGGGAGCTGTTTTTT
j_gene: TRBJ1-5; d_gene: -; abundance: -; v_gene: TRBV4-1; CDR3aa: CASSQDGGETSNQPQHF; CDR3nt: TGCGCCAGCAGCCAAGATGGAGGGGAAACTAGCAATCAGCCCCAGCATTTT
j_gene: TRBJ2-7; d_gene: TRBD1; abundance: -; v_gene: TRBV28; CDR3aa: CASSPGDRRREQYF; CDR3nt: TGTGCCAGCAGCCCAGGGGACAGACGAAGGGAGCAGTACTTC
j_gene: TRBJ2-7; d_gene: TRBD1; abundance: -; v_gene: TRBV4-1; CDR3aa: CASSQEQGPLLPYEQYF; CDR3nt: TGCGCCAGCAGCCAAGAACAGGGGCCCTTATTACCCTACGAGCAGTACTTC
j_gene: TRBJ1-1; d_gene: -; abundance: -; v_gene: TRBV6-1; CDR3aa: CASSGVDTEAFF; CDR3nt: TGTGCCAGCAGTGGAGTGGACACTGAAGCTTTCTTT
j_gene: TRBJ2-7; d_gene: TRBD2; abundance: once; v_gene: TRBV30; CDR3aa: CAWSVGTSGSPAYEQYF; CDR3nt: TGTGCCTGGAGTGTAGGGACTAGCGGGAGCCCCGCCTACGAGCAGTACTTC
j_gene: TRBJ2-1; d_gene: TRBD2; abundance: -; v_gene: TRBV5-4; CDR3aa: CASSFSGRAVNEQFF; CDR3nt: TGTGCCAGCAGCTTTAGCGGGAGGGCCGTCAATGAGCAGTTCTTC
j_gene: TRBJ1-1; d_gene: -; abundance: few; v_gene: TRBV6-1; CDR3aa: CASSEGPTTAFF; CDR3nt: TGTGCCAGCAGTGAAGGGCCCACAACAGCTTTCTTT
j_gene: TRBJ1-1; d_gene: -; abundance: -; v_gene: TRBV2; CDR3aa: CASTARLLENTEAFF; CDR3nt: TGTGCCAGCACCGCCAGGTTATTAGAGAACACTGAAGCTTTCTTT
j_gene: TRBJ1-2; d_gene: TRBD1; abundance: few; v_gene: TRBV27; CDR3aa: CASSSTGGGGGYTF; CDR3nt: TGTGCCAGCAGCTCTACAGGGGGCGGGGGGGGCTACACCTTC
j_gene: TRBJ2-6; d_gene: -; abundance: -; v_gene: TRBV27; CDR3aa: CASSDWFSGANVLTF; CDR3nt: TGTGCCAGCAGCGACTGGTTCTCTGGGGCCAACGTCCTGACTTTC
j_gene: TRBJ2-1; d_gene: TRBD2; abundance: -; v_gene: TRBV19; CDR3aa: CASGRGGGGPEQFF; CDR3nt: TGTGCCAGTGGTAGGGGTGGGGGGGGACCTGAGCAGTTCTTC
j_gene: TRBJ2-3; d_gene: -; abundance: once; v_gene: TRBV7-3; CDR3aa: CASSASAGRSTDTQYF; CDR3nt: TGTGCCAGCAGCGCGTCTGCGGGCCGGAGCACAGATACGCAGTATTTT
j_gene: TRBJ2-3; d_gene: TRBD2; abundance: -; v_gene: TRBV11-2; CDR3aa: CASSRRTSVTDTQYF; CDR3nt: TGTGCCAGCAGCCGGCGGACTAGCGTCACAGATACGCAGTATTTT
j_gene: TRBJ2-7; d_gene: TRBD1; abundance: -; v_gene: TRBV6-5; CDR3aa: CASTPQGASRDEQYF; CDR3nt: TGTGCCAGCACCCCACAGGGGGCCTCTAGGGACGAGCAGTACTTC
j_gene: TRBJ2-3; d_gene: -; abundance: once; v_gene: TRBV11-2; CDR3aa: CASSLVSDTQYF; CDR3nt: TGTGCCAGCAGCTTAGTCTCAGATACGCAGTATTTT
j_gene: TRBJ2-2; d_gene: TRBD2; abundance: -; v_gene: TRBV9; CDR3aa: CASSVPHLAGTGELFF; CDR3nt: TGTGCCAGCAGCGTGCCCCATCTAGCGGGCACCGGGGAGCTGTTTTTT
j_gene: TRBJ2-7; d_gene: TRBD2; abundance: -; v_gene: TRBV6-4; CDR3aa: CASSPTASGTMSYEQYF; CDR3nt: TGTGCCAGCAGTCCCACGGCTAGCGGGACAATGTCCTACGAGCAGTACTTT
j_gene: TRBJ1-4; d_gene: -; abundance: -; v_gene: TRBV7-9; CDR3aa: CSSSLGNFGGLEKLFF; CDR3nt: TGTTCCAGCAGCTTAGGGAACTTCGGGGGGCTTGAAAAACTGTTTTTT
j_gene: TRBJ2-5; d_gene: -; abundance: -; v_gene: TRBV29-1; CDR3aa: CSVRQGLQETQYF; CDR3nt: TGCAGCGTTCGTCAAGGACTACAAGAGACCCAGTACTTC
j_gene: TRBJ2-1; d_gene: TRBD2; abundance: once; v_gene: TRBV7-6; CDR3aa: CASSLTSEANNEQFF; CDR3nt: TGTGCCAGCAGCTTGACTAGCGAAGCCAACAATGAGCAGTTCTTC
j_gene: TRBJ2-2; d_gene: TRBD1; abundance: -; v_gene: TRBV5-1; CDR3aa: CASSSPGQGNTGELFF; CDR3nt: TGCGCCAGCAGCTCACCGGGACAGGGGAACACCGGGGAGCTGTTTTTT
j_gene: TRBJ1-1; d_gene: -; abundance: few; v_gene: TRBV19; CDR3aa: CASSMGIPNTEAFF; CDR3nt: TGTGCCAGTAGTATGGGCATACCGAACACTGAAGCTTTCTTT
j_gene: TRBJ2-1; d_gene: TRBD2; abundance: -; v_gene: TRBV7-2; CDR3aa: CASSSGGLAGEGEFF; CDR3nt: TGTGCCAGCAGCTCGGGGGGACTAGCGGGAGAGGGTGAGTTCTTC
j_gene: TRBJ2-1; d_gene: TRBD2; abundance: -; v_gene: TRBV19; CDR3aa: CASRREGGEQFF; CDR3nt: TGTGCCAGTAGACGGGAGGGCGGTGAGCAGTTCTTC
j_gene: TRBJ2-3; d_gene: -; abundance: -; v_gene: TRBV25-1; CDR3aa: CASSDVGRTDTQYF; CDR3nt: TGTGCCAGCAGTGACGTGGGCAGAACAGATACGCAGTATTTT
j_gene: TRBJ1-1; d_gene: -; abundance: few; v_gene: TRBV10-3; CDR3aa: CAISQGNTEAFF; CDR3nt: TGTGCCATCAGCCAGGGGAACACTGAAGCTTTCTTT
j_gene: TRBJ2-7; d_gene: TRBD2; abundance: -; v_gene: TRBV28; CDR3aa: CASSPPRGRIHF; CDR3nt: TGTGCCAGCAGTCCCCCGCGGGGGAGGATACACTTC
j_gene: TRBJ2-1; d_gene: -; abundance: -; v_gene: TRBV28; CDR3aa: CASSLSSYNEQFF; CDR3nt: TGTGCCAGCAGTTTATCGTCCTACAATGAGCAGTTCTTC
j_gene: TRBJ2-7; d_gene: -; abundance: -; v_gene: TRBV7-6; CDR3aa: CASSLVGWGSGTDSYEQYF; CDR3nt: TGTGCCAGCAGCTTAGTGGGGTGGGGTAGCGGAACGGATTCCTACGAGCAGTACTTC
j_gene: TRBJ2-5; d_gene: -; abundance: few; v_gene: TRBV7-9; CDR3aa: CASSLEVIRGETQYF; CDR3nt: TGTGCCAGCAGCTTAGAAGTGATCCGCGGCGAGACCCAGTACTTC
j_gene: TRBJ2-3; d_gene: TRBD2; abundance: -; v_gene: TRBV6-5; CDR3aa: CASRAGGFTDTQYF; CDR3nt: TGTGCCTCCCGAGCGGGAGGGTTTACAGATACGCAGTATTTT
j_gene: TRBJ1-1; d_gene: -; abundance: once; v_gene: TRBV9; CDR3aa: CASSVDGGDTEAFF; CDR3nt: TGTGCCAGCAGCGTAGACGGAGGGGACACTGAAGCTTTCTTT
j_gene: TRBJ1-5; d_gene: -; abundance: -; v_gene: TRBV5-8; CDR3aa: CASSLRGYNQPQHF; CDR3nt: TGTGCCAGCAGCTTAAGGGGTTACAATCAGCCCCAGCATTTT
j_gene: TRBJ1-1; d_gene: TRBD1; abundance: -; v_gene: TRBV6-1; CDR3aa: CASSETGGGGWGTEAFF; CDR3nt: TGTGCCAGCAGTGAGACAGGGGGCGGCGGGTGGGGCACTGAAGCTTTCTTT
j_gene: TRBJ2-5; d_gene: -; abundance: once; v_gene: TRBV9; CDR3aa: CASSVVGGYGETQYF; CDR3nt: TGTGCCAGCAGCGTAGTAGGGGGTTACGGAGAGACCCAGTACTTC
j_gene: TRBJ2-3; d_gene: -; abundance: -; v_gene: TRBV6-4; CDR3aa: CASSDRGMNTDTQYF; CDR3nt: TGTGCCAGCAGTGATCGGGGGATGAACACAGATACGCAGTATTTT
j_gene: TRBJ2-7; d_gene: TRBD2; abundance: -; v_gene: TRBV30; CDR3aa: CAWKGTTTYEQYF; CDR3nt: TGTGCCTGGAAGGGGACTACCACCTACGAGCAGTACTTC
j_gene: TRBJ2-5; d_gene: TRBD2; abundance: -; v_gene: TRBV5-6; CDR3aa: CASSLELAGALGTQYF; CDR3nt: TGTGCCAGCAGCTTGGAGCTAGCGGGGGCCCTCGGGACCCAGTACTTC
j_gene: TRBJ2-4; d_gene: TRBD1; abundance: -; v_gene: TRBV5-4; CDR3aa: CASSQTGAAKNIQYF; CDR3nt: TGTGCCAGCAGCCAGACAGGGGCGGCCAAAAACATTCAGTACTTC
j_gene: TRBJ2-1; d_gene: TRBD1; abundance: -; v_gene: TRBV9; CDR3aa: CASSVGTGGSYNEQFF; CDR3nt: TGTGCCAGCAGCGTTGGGACAGGGGGCTCCTACAATGAGCAGTTCTTC
j_gene: TRBJ2-5; d_gene: -; abundance: few; v_gene: TRBV5-1; CDR3aa: CASSLAGQGYQETQYF; CDR3nt: TGCGCCAGCAGCTTGGCCGGCCAGGGGTACCAAGAGACCCAGTACTTC
j_gene: TRBJ1-5; d_gene: -; abundance: -; v_gene: TRBV18; CDR3aa: CASSPTISSPQHF; CDR3nt: TGTGCCAGCTCACCAACCATCTCAAGCCCCCAGCATTTT
j_gene: TRBJ2-4; d_gene: -; abundance: -; v_gene: TRBV7-2; CDR3aa: CASSDDLAKNIQYF; CDR3nt: TGTGCCAGCAGCGATGACTTAGCCAAAAACATTCAGTACTTC
j_gene: TRBJ2-7; d_gene: TRBD2; abundance: -; v_gene: TRBV7-9; CDR3aa: CASMFGGSYSYEQYF; CDR3nt: TGTGCCAGTATGTTCGGGGGGAGCTATTCCTACGAGCAGTACTTC
j_gene: TRBJ1-1; d_gene: -; abundance: -; v_gene: TRBV5-5; CDR3aa: CASSKITAGVVTEAFF; CDR3nt: TGTGCCAGCAGCAAGATAACAGCGGGGGTCGTAACTGAAGCTTTCTTT
j_gene: TRBJ2-3; d_gene: -; abundance: -; v_gene: TRBV11-3; CDR3aa: CASSLGPGSTDTQYF; CDR3nt: TGTGCCAGCAGCTTAGGTCCAGGGAGCACAGATACGCAGTATTTT
j_gene: TRBJ1-1; d_gene: -; abundance: -; v_gene: TRBV5-1; CDR3aa: CASSFDGQSMNTEAFF; CDR3nt: TGCGCCAGCAGCTTTGATGGGCAGTCGATGAACACTGAAGCTTTCTTT